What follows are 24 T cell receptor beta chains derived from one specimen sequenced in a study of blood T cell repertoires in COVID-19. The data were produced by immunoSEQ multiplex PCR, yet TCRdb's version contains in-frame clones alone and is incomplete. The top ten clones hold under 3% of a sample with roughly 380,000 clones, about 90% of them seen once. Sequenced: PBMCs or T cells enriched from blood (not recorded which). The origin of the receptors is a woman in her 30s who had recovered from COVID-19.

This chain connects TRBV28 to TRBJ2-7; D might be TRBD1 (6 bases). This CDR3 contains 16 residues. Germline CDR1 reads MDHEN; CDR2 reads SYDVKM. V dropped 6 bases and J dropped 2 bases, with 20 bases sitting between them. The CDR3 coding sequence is TGTGCCAGCAGCTCGCGGCCCCGGGACAAAACCTACGAGCAGTACTTC. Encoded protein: CASSSRPRDKTYEQYF.

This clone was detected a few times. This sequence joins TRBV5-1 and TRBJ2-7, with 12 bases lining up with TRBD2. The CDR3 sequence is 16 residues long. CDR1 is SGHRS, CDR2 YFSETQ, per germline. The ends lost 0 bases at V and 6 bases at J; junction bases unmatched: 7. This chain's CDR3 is CASSLAGLAGNPEQYF. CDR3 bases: TGCGCCAGCAGCTTGGCCGGACTAGCGGGAAATCCCGAGCAGTACTTC.

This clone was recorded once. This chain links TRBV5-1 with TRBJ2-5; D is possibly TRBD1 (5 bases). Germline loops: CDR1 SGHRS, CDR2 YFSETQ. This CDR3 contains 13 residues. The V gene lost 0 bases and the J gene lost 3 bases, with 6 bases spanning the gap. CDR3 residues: CASSLGTKETQYF. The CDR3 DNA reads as TGCGCCAGCAGCTTGGGGACAAAAGAGACCCAGTACTTC.

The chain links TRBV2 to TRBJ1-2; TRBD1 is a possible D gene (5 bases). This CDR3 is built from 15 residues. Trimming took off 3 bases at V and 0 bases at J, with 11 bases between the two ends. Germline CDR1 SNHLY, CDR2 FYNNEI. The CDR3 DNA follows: TGTGCCAGCAGTGAGGACACGCTCTCTAACTATGGCTACACCTTC. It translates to CASSEDTLSNYGYTF.

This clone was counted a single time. CDR3 bases: TGTGCCAGCAGTTTAACAGGGTTTATTCGCGAAAAACTGTTTTTT. It yields the protein CASSLTGFIREKLFF. The chain employs TRBV27 and TRBJ1-4; D possibly corresponds to TRBD1 (6 bases). The germline V and J ends were trimmed by 2 bases and 8 bases, with 15 bases remaining between them. Germline-derived CDR1 and CDR2 are MNHEY and SMNVEV (reference sequence). The CDR3 runs to 15 residues.

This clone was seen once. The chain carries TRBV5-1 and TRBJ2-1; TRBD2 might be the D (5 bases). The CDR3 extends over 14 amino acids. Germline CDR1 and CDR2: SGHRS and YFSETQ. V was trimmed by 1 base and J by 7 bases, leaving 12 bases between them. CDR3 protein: CASSLLGSGNEQFF. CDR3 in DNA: TGCGCCAGCAGCTTGCTGGGGTCGGGAAATGAGCAGTTCTTC.

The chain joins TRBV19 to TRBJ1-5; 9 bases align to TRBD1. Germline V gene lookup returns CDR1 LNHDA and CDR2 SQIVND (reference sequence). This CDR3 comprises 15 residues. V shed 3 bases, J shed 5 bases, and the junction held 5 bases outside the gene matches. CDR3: CASSITGQGHQPQHF. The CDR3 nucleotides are TGTGCCAGTAGTATCACGGGACAGGGACATCAGCCCCAGCATTTT. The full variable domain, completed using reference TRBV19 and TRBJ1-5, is DGGITQSPKYLFRKEGQNVTLSCEQNLNHDAMYWYRQDPGQGLRLIYYSQIVNDFQKGDIAEGYSVSREKKESFPLTVTSAQKNPTAFYLCASSITGQGHQPQHFGDGTRLSIL.

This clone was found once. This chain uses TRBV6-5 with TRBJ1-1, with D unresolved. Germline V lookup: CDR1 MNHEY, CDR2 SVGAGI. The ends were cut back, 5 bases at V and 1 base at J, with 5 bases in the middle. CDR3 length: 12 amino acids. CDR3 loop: CASSRKNTEAFF. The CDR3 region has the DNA TGTGCCAGCAGTCGTAAGAACACTGAAGCTTTCTTT.

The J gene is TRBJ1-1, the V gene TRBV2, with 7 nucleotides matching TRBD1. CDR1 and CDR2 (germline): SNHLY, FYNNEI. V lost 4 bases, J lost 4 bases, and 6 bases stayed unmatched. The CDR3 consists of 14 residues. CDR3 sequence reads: CASSAEGAGTEAFF. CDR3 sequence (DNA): TGTGCCAGCAGTGCGGAGGGGGCGGGCACTGAAGCTTTCTTT.

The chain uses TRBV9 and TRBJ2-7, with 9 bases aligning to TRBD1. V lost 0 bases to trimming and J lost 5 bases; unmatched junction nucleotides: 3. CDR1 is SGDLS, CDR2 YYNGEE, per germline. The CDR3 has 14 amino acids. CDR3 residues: CASSVGTGEDEQYF. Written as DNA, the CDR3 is TGTGCCAGCAGCGTAGGGACAGGGGAAGACGAGCAGTACTTC.

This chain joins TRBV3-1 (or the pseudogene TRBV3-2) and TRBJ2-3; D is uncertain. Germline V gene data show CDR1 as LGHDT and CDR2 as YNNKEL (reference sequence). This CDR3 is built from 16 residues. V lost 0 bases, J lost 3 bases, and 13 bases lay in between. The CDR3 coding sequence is TGTGCCAGCAGCCAAGAGCCCCCAGCGATAACAGATACGCAGTATTTT. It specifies CASSQEPPAITDTQYF.

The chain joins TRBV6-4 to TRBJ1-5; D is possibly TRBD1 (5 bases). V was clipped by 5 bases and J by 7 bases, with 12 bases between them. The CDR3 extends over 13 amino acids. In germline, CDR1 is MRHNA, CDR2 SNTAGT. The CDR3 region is CASSKEEGQPQHF. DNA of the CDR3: TGTGCCAGCAGTAAGGAGGAGGGGCAGCCCCAGCATTTT.

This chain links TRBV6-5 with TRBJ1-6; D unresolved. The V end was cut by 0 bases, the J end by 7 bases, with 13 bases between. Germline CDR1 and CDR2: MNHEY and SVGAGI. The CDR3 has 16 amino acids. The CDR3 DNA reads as TGTGCCAGCAGTTACTCGGAGGCAGCACTAAATTCACCCCTCCACTTT. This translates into CASSYSEAALNSPLHF.

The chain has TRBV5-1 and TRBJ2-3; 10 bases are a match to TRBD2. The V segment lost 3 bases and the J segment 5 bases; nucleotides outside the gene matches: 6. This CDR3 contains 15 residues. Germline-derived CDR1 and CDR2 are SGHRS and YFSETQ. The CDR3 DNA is TGCGCCAGCAGCTACCTAGCGGGAGTCGAAGATACGCAGTATTTT. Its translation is CASSYLAGVEDTQYF.

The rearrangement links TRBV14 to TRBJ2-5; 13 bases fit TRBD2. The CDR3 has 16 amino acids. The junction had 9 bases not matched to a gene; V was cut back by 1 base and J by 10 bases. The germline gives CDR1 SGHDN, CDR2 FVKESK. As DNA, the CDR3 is TGTGCCAGCAGCCAAGGACTAGCGGGGGGTGTAAGAGACCAGTACTTC. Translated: CASSQGLAGGVRDQYF.

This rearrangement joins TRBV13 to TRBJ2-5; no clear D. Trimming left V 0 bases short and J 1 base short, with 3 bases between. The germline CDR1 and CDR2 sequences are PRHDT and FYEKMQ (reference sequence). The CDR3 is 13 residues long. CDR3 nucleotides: TGTGCCAGCAGCTTAGGCCTCCAAGAGACCCAGTACTTC. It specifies CASSLGLQETQYF. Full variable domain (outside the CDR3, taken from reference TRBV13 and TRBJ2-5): AAGVIQSPRHLIKEKRETATLKCYPIPRHDTVYWYQQGPGQDPQFLISFYEKMQSDKGSIPDRFSAQQFSDYHSELNMSSLELGDSALYFCASSLGLQETQYFGPGTRLLVL.

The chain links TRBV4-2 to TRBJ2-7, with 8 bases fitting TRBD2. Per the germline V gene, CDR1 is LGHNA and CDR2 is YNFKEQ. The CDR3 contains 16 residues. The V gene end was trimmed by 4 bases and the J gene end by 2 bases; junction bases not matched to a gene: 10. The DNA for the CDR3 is TGTGCCAGCAGCCCTTTGGCGGGGGGCCAAGCCTACGAGCAGTACTTC. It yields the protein CASSPLAGGQAYEQYF.

The CDR3 DNA sequence: TGTGCCAGCAGCGACAGTTCAAGAACAGATACGCAGTATTTT. Its protein is CASSDSSRTDTQYF. This chain joins TRBV28 and TRBJ2-3; TRBD1 might be the D (5 bases). Trimming took 6 bases from V and 3 from J, leaving 13 bases between them. CDR3 length equals 14 residues. Germline V lookup: CDR1 MDHEN, CDR2 SYDVKM.

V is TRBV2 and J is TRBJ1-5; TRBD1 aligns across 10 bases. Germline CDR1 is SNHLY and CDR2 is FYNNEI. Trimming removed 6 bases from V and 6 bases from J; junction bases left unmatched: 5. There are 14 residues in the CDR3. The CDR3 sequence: CASRGTGDRQPQHF. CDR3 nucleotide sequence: TGTGCCAGCAGGGGGACAGGGGATCGTCAGCCCCAGCATTTT.

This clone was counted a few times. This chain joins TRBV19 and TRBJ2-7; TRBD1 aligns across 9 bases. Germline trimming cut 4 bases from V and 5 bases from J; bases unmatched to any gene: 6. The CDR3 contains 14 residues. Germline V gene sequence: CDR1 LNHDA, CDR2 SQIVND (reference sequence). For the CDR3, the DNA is TGTGCCAGTAGTAGGAGGGACAGGGACCACGAGCAGTACTTC. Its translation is CASSRRDRDHEQYF.

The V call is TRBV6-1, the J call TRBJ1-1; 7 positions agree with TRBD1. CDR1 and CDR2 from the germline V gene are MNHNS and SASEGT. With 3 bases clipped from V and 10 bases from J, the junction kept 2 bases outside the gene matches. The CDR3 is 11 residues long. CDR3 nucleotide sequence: TGTGCCAGCAGTGATGACAGGGCAGCTTTCTTT. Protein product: CASSDDRAAFF.

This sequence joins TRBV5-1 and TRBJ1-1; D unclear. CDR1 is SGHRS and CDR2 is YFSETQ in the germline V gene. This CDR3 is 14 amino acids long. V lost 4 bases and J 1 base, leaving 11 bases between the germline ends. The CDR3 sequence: CASSPQAGNTEAFF. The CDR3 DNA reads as TGCGCCAGCAGCCCCCAGGCTGGGAACACTGAAGCTTTCTTT.

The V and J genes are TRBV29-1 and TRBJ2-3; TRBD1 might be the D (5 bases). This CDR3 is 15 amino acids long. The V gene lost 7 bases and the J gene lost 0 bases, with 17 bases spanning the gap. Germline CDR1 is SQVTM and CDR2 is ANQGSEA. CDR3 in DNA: TGCAGCGGAAGACAGCGACAGTCCAGCACAGATACGCAGTATTTT. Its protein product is CSGRQRQSSTDTQYF.

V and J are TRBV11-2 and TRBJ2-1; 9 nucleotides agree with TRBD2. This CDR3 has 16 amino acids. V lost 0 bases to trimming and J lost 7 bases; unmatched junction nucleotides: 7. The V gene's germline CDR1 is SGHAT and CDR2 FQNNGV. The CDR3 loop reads CASSLDLAGLKNEQFF. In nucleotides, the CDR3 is TGTGCCAGCAGCTTAGATCTAGCGGGACTCAAGAATGAGCAGTTCTTC. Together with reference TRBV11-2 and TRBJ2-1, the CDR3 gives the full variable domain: EAGVAQSPRYKIIEKRQSVAFWCNPISGHATLYWYQQILGQGPKLLIQFQNNGVVDDSQLPKDRFSAERLKGVDSTLKIQPAKLEDSAVYLCASSLDLAGLKNEQFFGPGTRLTVL.